The next 22 T cell receptor beta chains were all read from a single sample in a study of blood T cell repertoires in COVID-19. Sequencing used immunoSEQ multiplex PCR; TCRdb keeps in-frame clones, though not all of them. The sample includes about 310,000 clones, over 85% seen only once; the top ten take roughly a tenth. Sequencing was performed on PBMCs or T cells enriched from blood (not recorded which). These receptors were taken from a woman under 40 who had recovered from COVID-19.

In its sample, this clone was seen a few times. This chain uses TRBV7-2 with TRBJ2-7; TRBD1 matches at 7 bases. Germline CDR1 and CDR2: SGHTA and FQGNSA. This CDR3 is 15 amino acids long. After removal of 1 base from V and 2 bases from J, the junction contained 5 bases not matched to a gene. CDR3 amino acids: CASSLVLGQAYEQYF. CDR3 bases: TGTGCCAGCAGCTTAGTCCTCGGACAGGCCTACGAGCAGTACTTC.

CDR3 protein: CASSGGLWDRDNTGELFF. CDR3 bases: TGTGCCAGCAGTGGAGGTTTATGGGACAGGGATAACACCGGGGAGCTGTTTTTT. The chain recombines TRBV25-1 with TRBJ2-2; 9 bases are shared with TRBD1. The CDR3 is made up of 18 amino acids. Germline V gives CDR1 MGHDK, CDR2 SYGVNS. After removal of 4 bases from V and 2 bases from J, the junction contained 11 bases not matched to a gene. Together with reference TRBV25-1 and TRBJ2-2, the CDR3 gives the full variable domain: EADIYQTPRYLVIGTGKKITLECSQTMGHDKMYWYQQDPGMELHLIHYSYGVNSTEKGDLSSESTVSRIRTEHFPLTLESARPSHTSQYLCASSGGLWDRDNTGELFFGEGSRLTVL.

This sequence joins TRBV18 and TRBJ1-1, with D possibly being TRBD1 (6 bases). Trimming cost V 2 bases and J 4 bases, with 11 bases left between them. The CDR3 contains 14 residues. Germline lookup yields CDR1 KGHSH and CDR2 LQKENI. CDR3 amino acids: CASSPGQSGTEAFF. The DNA for the CDR3 is TGTGCCAGCTCACCAGGACAGTCGGGCACTGAAGCTTTCTTT.

This clone was detected only once. The chain uses TRBV11-2 and TRBJ1-2, with 7 bases that match TRBD1. Germline CDR1 reads SGHAT; CDR2 reads FQNNGV. J lost 5 bases, V lost 6 bases, and 9 bases had no gene match. This CDR3 spans 14 amino acids. The CDR3 DNA reads TGTGCCAGCAGGCCACAGGGGATTGTGTATGGCTACACCTTC. Its translation is CASRPQGIVYGYTF.

The CDR3 nucleotides are TGTGCCAGCAGCTTATATGGCAGGGGGAACGGGAATTCACCCCTCCACTTT. It is translated as CASSLYGRGNGNSPLHF. The chain is built from TRBV7-6 and TRBJ1-6; 7 bases agree with TRBD1. CDR1 is SGHVS, CDR2 FNYEAQ, per germline. V dropped 2 bases and J dropped 7; count of bases not matched to a gene: 11. The CDR3 loop spans 17 amino acids. Complete variable domain (other parts from reference TRBV7-6 and TRBJ1-6): GAGVSQSPRYKVTKRGQDVALRCDPISGHVSLYWYRQALGQGPEFLTYFNYEAQQDKSGLPNDRFSAERPEGSISTLTIQRTEQRDSAMYRCASSLYGRGNGNSPLHFGNGTRLTVT.

This clone has a single count. The J gene is TRBJ1-1, the V gene TRBV19; D perhaps matches TRBD1 (5 bases). The CDR3 loop spans 12 amino acids. Germline CDR1 reads LNHDA; CDR2 reads SQIVND (reference sequence). V shed 7 bases and J shed 5 bases, with 11 bases lying between them. CDR3 in amino acids: CASTQGKTEAFF. In DNA form, the CDR3 reads TGTGCCAGTACCCAGGGAAAGACTGAAGCTTTCTTT.

This chain uses TRBV19 with TRBJ1-5, with 7 bases lining up with TRBD1. Germline-derived CDR1 and CDR2 are LNHDA and SQIVND (reference sequence). The CDR3 sequence is 14 residues long. Trimming removed 10 bases from V and 2 bases from J; junction bases left unmatched: 8. The CDR3 DNA is TGTGCCACCTCCAATACAGGGGGCAATCAGCCCCAGCATTTT. Residues: CATSNTGGNQPQHF.

This clone was detected only once. The chain recombines TRBV11-2 with TRBJ2-7; D call uncertain. The CDR3 runs 14 residues. CDR1 and CDR2 (germline): SGHAT, FQNNGV. Trimming removed 2 bases at V and 2 bases at J, with 10 bases between. The CDR3 sequence: CASSLLAETYEQYF. DNA for the CDR3: TGTGCCAGCAGCTTATTGGCGGAAACCTACGAGCAGTACTTC. The full variable domain, completed using reference TRBV11-2 and TRBJ2-7, is EAGVAQSPRYKIIEKRQSVAFWCNPISGHATLYWYQQILGQGPKLLIQFQNNGVVDDSQLPKDRFSAERLKGVDSTLKIQPAKLEDSAVYLCASSLLAETYEQYFGPGTRLTVT.

CDR3 residues: CASSLGPGLNTEAFF. CDR3 nucleotide sequence: TGTGCCAGCAGCTTAGGCCCAGGGCTCAACACTGAAGCTTTCTTT. The J gene is TRBJ1-1, the V gene TRBV7-8; TRBD1 might be the D (5 bases). The CDR3 contains 15 residues. From germline, CDR1 is SGHVS and CDR2 FQNEAQ. With 1 base removed from V and 2 bases from J, the gap between germline ends came to 11 bases. Full variable domain (remainder filled in from reference TRBV7-8 and TRBJ1-1): GAGVSQSPRYKVAKRGQDVALRCDPISGHVSLFWYQQALGQGPEFLTYFQNEAQLDKSGLPSDRFFAERPEGSVSTLKIQRTQQEDSAVYLCASSLGPGLNTEAFFGQGTRLTVV.

The rearrangement uses TRBV19 and TRBJ2-2; 8 bases fit TRBD1. Trimming took 5 bases from V and 0 from J; bases not matched to a gene: 14. Germline V gene data show CDR1 as LNHDA and CDR2 as SQIVND (reference sequence). There are 19 residues in the CDR3. CDR3 bases: TGTGCCAGTAGTTTATGGAACATAAACAGGGGGTCGAACACCGGGGAGCTGTTTTTT. Translation: CASSLWNINRGSNTGELFF.

The chain uses TRBV27 and TRBJ1-1; D uncertain. The CDR3 is made up of 16 amino acids. The V gene lost 6 bases and the J gene lost 1 base, with 18 bases spanning the gap. Per the germline V gene, CDR1 is MNHEY and CDR2 is SMNVEV (reference sequence). The CDR3 DNA reads as TGTGCCAGCAGCCTAGGGCGGGTGACTTCGAACACTGAAGCTTTCTTT. Its translation is CASSLGRVTSNTEAFF.

The chain has TRBV18 and TRBJ2-2, with 8 bases lining up with TRBD1. V trimming: 1 base; J trimming: 1 base; junction bases outside the gene matches: 8. Germline CDR1 reads KGHSH; CDR2 reads LQKENI. The CDR3 runs to 18 residues. DNA of the CDR3: TGTGCCAGCTCACCACGTCTCCCCGGACAGGGGAACACCGGGGAGCTGTTTTTT. Protein: CASSPRLPGQGNTGELFF. The variable domain in full, completed from reference TRBV18 and TRBJ2-2, reads NAGVMQNPRHLVRRRGQEARLRCSPMKGHSHVYWYRQLPEEGLKFMVYLQKENIIDESGMPKERFSAEFPKEGPSILRIQQVVRGDSAAYFCASSPRLPGQGNTGELFFGEGSRLTVL.

V and J are TRBV3-1 (or the pseudogene TRBV3-2) and TRBJ2-5, with TRBD2 matching 11 bases. The ends lost 1 base at V and 5 bases at J; junction bases unmatched: 12. This CDR3 is 18 amino acids long. Germline CDR1 and CDR2: LGHDT and YNNKEL (reference sequence). This chain's CDR3 is CASSQVYGTSGLGETQYF. The CDR3 DNA sequence: TGTGCCAGCAGCCAAGTCTACGGGACTAGCGGCCTAGGGGAGACCCAGTACTTC.

This chain links TRBV5-4 with TRBJ2-5; TRBD2 matches at 10 bases. There are 15 residues in the CDR3. Losses at the gene ends were 1 base for V and 4 bases for J; bases not matched to a gene: 4. Germline V gives CDR1 SGHNT, CDR2 YYREEE (reference sequence). The CDR3 nucleotides read TGTGCCAGCAGCTTGCCCATAGCGGGAGGAGAGACCCAGTACTTC. It translates to CASSLPIAGGETQYF.

V is TRBV5-1 and J is TRBJ1-1; 7 nucleotides agree with TRBD1. This CDR3 region has 15 residues. CDR1 and CDR2 (germline): SGHRS, YFSETQ. V was clipped by 4 bases and J by 3 bases; unmatched bases: 9. Here the CDR3 reads CASSRPDRTDTEAFF. The DNA of the CDR3 is TGCGCCAGCAGCCGCCCGGACAGGACGGACACTGAAGCTTTCTTT.

The chain joins TRBV10-1 to TRBJ1-2, with a tentative D call TRBD1 (6 bases). With 6 bases removed from V and 5 bases from J, the gap between germline ends came to 19 bases. CDR1 and CDR2 (germline): WNHNN, SYGVQD (reference sequence). This CDR3 spans 15 amino acids. The CDR3 sequence: CASSRSVGQPYGYTF. The CDR3 DNA sequence: TGCGCCAGCAGCCGCTCCGTAGGACAGCCTTATGGCTACACCTTC.

This clone came up a few times. The chain uses TRBV11-2 and TRBJ2-7; TRBD2 agrees at 8 bases. CDR3 length: 14 residues. The V and J ends lost 6 bases and 2 bases, in that order; junction bases with no gene match: 6. Germline assignment: CDR1 SGHAT and CDR2 FQNNGV. The CDR3 loop is CASRSLGRAYEQYF. The CDR3 DNA sequence: TGTGCCAGCAGGTCCCTCGGGAGGGCCTACGAGCAGTACTTC.

Details on this clone: This CDR3 is also generated by other DNA sequences in the sample. The chain employs TRBV18 and TRBJ1-6; D call uncertain. The V gene's germline CDR1 is KGHSH and CDR2 LQKENI. The V end lost 2 bases, the J end lost 0 bases, and 5 bases lay between the germline ends. The CDR3 totals 15 residues. The CDR3 DNA reads as TGTGCCAGCTCACCAGATAGCTCCTATAATTCACCCCTCCACTTT. This gives the protein CASSPDSSYNSPLHF.

The chain is built from TRBV6-1 and TRBJ2-3; 15 bases fit TRBD2. There are 17 residues in the CDR3. With 4 bases clipped from V and 4 bases from J, the junction kept 6 bases outside the gene matches. CDR1 is MNHNS and CDR2 is SASEGT in the germline V gene. The CDR3 is CASSGTSGRAFADTQYF. CDR3 DNA: TGTGCCAGCAGTGGGACTAGCGGGAGGGCCTTCGCAGATACGCAGTATTTT.

The rearrangement joins TRBV9 to TRBJ2-3; TRBD2 agrees at 7 bases. V was pared by 4 bases and J by 3 bases, with 14 bases of the junction left unmatched. CDR1 is SGDLS and CDR2 is YYNGEE in the germline V gene. The CDR3 runs to 17 residues. CDR3 nucleotides: TGTGCCAGCAGCCCACTGGGGTTGCTAGCGGTAACAGATACGCAGTATTTT. It specifies CASSPLGLLAVTDTQYF. The full variable domain, rest sourced from reference TRBV9 and TRBJ2-3, is DSGVTQTPKHLITATGQRVTLRCSPRSGDLSVYWYQQSLDQGLQFLIQYYNGEERAKGNILERFSAQQFPDLHSELNLSSLELGDSALYFCASSPLGLLAVTDTQYFGPGTRLTVL.

The chain carries TRBV11-2 and TRBJ1-4, with D tentatively TRBD1 (6 bases). CDR1 is SGHAT, CDR2 FQNNGV, per germline. This CDR3 contains 15 residues. V was pared by 2 bases and J by 4 bases, with 11 bases between. CDR3 DNA sequence: TGTGCCAGCAGCTTACTTGGACAGTTTAATGAAAAACTGTTTTTT. Its translation is CASSLLGQFNEKLFF.

The genes are TRBV29-1 and TRBJ2-1; TRBD1 is a possible D gene (6 bases). V lost 6 bases to trimming and J lost 4 bases, with 19 bases between them. Germline CDR1 reads SQVTM; CDR2 reads ANQGSEA. The CDR3 is 15 amino acids. CDR3: CSVKGQVLHYNEQFF. CDR3 sequence (DNA): TGCAGCGTAAAGGGACAAGTACTTCATTACAATGAGCAGTTCTTC.